This TCR beta chain was sequenced during a study of blood T cells in healthy people across ages. Study background: Capture via template switching afforded approximately one barcoded beta molecule per two T cells.

Germline V gene lookup returns CDR1 SGHRS and CDR2 YFSETQ. This CDR3 contains 15 residues. The V end was cut by 5 bases, the J end by 2 bases, with 16 bases between. Per-sample PBMC isolation yielded at least 7 million cells. Primed by a sample-barcoded 5' primer and a J-beta primer mix, a second PCR proceeded for about 7 to 11 cycles. A single record per CDR3 protein comes from TCRdb applying MiXCR to the 5' RACE reads. The data contain fewer than 2 million distinct CDR3 sequences, 30% to 40% of them singletons. Sequences were obtained from blood. The clonotype comes from a human donor in good health. The chain recombines TRBV5-1 with TRBJ1-2; unclear D gene. The CDR3 region is CASRMEDWPNYGYTF. The CDR3 DNA is TGCGCCAGCAGGATGGAGGATTGGCCCAACTATGGCTACACCTTC.